This T cell receptor beta chain was documented in a study of cytomegalovirus exposure and HLA in healthy donors. Study-level findings and limits: Reports described diagnosis of cytomegalovirus status by the classifier as highly specific and sensitive. The investigators catalogued 150 or so TCR beta chains as cytomegalovirus-associated.

The V end was cut by 6 bases, the J end by 0 bases, with 7 bases between. This CDR3 is built from 13 residues. The germline V gene encodes CDR1 MGHRA and CDR2 YSYEKL. Worth noting for this clone: What it binds is not known.

Profiling relied on immunoSEQ multiplex PCR, and the TCRdb table lists in-frame clones only, not all of them. This table holds 330,000 or so clones, 80% to 90% found once. The material sequenced was PBMCs. The clonotype originates from a woman aged 18-29 years in good health and CMV-seronegative. This chain links TRBV4-1 with TRBJ2-3, with D perhaps matching TRBD1 (5 bases). The CDR3 is CASRGQSTDTQYF. The CDR3 DNA reads as TGCGCCAGCAGGGGGCAGAGCACAGATACGCAGTATTTT.